This TCR beta chain is drawn from a study of T cell responses to AZD1222 COVID-19 vaccine. Trimming pared 2 bases from V and 2 bases from J, leaving 18 bases between. This CDR3 contains 17 residues. In germline, CDR1 is WSHSY, CDR2 SAAADI. Details on this clone: Antigen unknown.

Generated by immunoSEQ multiplex PCR, the TCRdb table keeps only in-frame clones and is missing some. The sample has approximately 100,000 clones; roughly 86% are singletons. Broader study findings: Spike-specific TCRs gained breadth and depth after people received two AZD1222 doses. Researchers report vaccine-associated CD4 TCRs spanning spike, with dominance at 160-218 and 743-854. Seropositivity was recorded at baseline in only 5 or 6 AZD1222 recipients. Repertoire collection took place solely once the T cell response had peaked.

The chain uses TRBV10-2 and TRBJ1-2, with D possibly matching TRBD1 (6 bases). The sample in question was peripheral blood, obtained on day 0 of MenACWY control vaccination. The TCR sequence derives from an adult in good health. The DNA of the CDR3 is TGCGCCAGCAGTGAGCCGGAGTCGGGCAGGGGAAACTATGGCTACACCTTC. As protein: CASSEPESGRGNYGYTF.